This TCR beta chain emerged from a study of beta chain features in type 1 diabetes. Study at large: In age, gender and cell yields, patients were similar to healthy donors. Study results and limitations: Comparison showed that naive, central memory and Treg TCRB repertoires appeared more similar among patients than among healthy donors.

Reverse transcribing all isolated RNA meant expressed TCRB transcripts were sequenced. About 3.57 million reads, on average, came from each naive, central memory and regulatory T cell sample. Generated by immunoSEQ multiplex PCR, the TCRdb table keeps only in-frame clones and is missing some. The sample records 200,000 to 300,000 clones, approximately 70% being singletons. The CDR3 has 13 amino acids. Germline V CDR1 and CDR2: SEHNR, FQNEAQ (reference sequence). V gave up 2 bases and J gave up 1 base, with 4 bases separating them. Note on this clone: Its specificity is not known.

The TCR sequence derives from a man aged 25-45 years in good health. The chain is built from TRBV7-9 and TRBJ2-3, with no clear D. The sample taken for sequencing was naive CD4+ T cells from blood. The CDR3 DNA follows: TGTGCCAGCAGCTTATCGGGCACAGATACGCAGTATTTT. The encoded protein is CASSLSGTDTQYF. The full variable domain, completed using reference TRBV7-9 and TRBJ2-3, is DTGVSQNPRHKITKRGQNVTFRCDPISEHNRLYWYRQTLGQGPEFLTYFQNEAQLEKSRLLSDRFSAERPKGSFSTLEIQRTEQGDSAMYLCASSLSGTDTQYFGPGTRLTVL.